This is a list of T cell receptor beta chains from one sample in a study of blood T cell repertoires in COVID-19. Assay: immunoSEQ multiplex PCR; the TCRdb copy retains only in-frame clones and omits some. The sample includes hundreds of thousands of clones, around 90% of them seen just once. Sequenced input: PBMCs or T cells enriched from blood (not recorded which). The receptors were gathered from a woman between 40 and 55 years old with acute COVID-19. Both conserved end residues are part of each CDR3.

V: TRBV5-1
CDR3: CASSLEASGGDEQFF

V: TRBV5-6
CDR3: CASSSRGASQPQHF

V: TRBV27
CDR3: CASRRDTNYGYTF

V: TRBV2
CDR3: CANTPDRGKYEQYF

V: TRBV7-9
CDR3: CASSLARDRVTDTQYF

V: TRBV15
CDR3: CATSRDDGGVQPQHF

V: TRBV30
CDR3: CAWSPGTLNTGELFF

V: TRBV7-9
CDR3: CASSHTGSYGYTF

V: TRBV7-6
CDR3: CASSTRVLGNTIYF

V: TRBV7-2
CDR3: CASSLSSRVGFEQYF

V: TRBV19
CDR3: CASRPYGVGETQYF

V: TRBV5-6
CDR3: CASSLGQGARWDIQYF

V: TRBV5-1
CDR3: CASSPRVGTEAFF

V: TRBV10-2
CDR3: CATRVSGNTGELFF

V: TRBV29-1
CDR3: CSARDSLNTEAFF

V: TRBV6-5
CDR3: CASSLYGYTF

V: TRBV7-9
CDR3: CASSPGTNTGELFF

V: TRBV18
CDR3: CASSPDWDQPQHF

V: TRBV11-3
CDR3: CASSPGGVTDTQYF

V: TRBV9
CDR3: CASSVGGANYGYTF

V: TRBV25-1
CDR3: CASSGWGERYEQYF

V: TRBV24-1
CDR3: CATSDRTSGGPSTDTQYF